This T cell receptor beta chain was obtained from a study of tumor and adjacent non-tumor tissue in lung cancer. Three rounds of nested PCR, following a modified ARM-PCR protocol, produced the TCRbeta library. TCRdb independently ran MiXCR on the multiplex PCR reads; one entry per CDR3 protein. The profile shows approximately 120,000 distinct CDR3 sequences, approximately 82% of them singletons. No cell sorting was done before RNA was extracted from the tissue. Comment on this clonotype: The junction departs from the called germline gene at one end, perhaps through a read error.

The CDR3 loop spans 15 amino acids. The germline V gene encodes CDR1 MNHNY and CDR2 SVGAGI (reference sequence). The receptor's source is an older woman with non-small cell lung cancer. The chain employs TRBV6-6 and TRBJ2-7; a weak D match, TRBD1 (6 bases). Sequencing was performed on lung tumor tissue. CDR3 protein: CASNRRRGGDYEQYF. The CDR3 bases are TGTGCTAGCAATCGCCGGAGAGGGGGAGACTACGAGCAGTACTTC.